This T cell receptor (beta chain) derives from a study of blood T cell repertoires in COVID-19 (dated by TCRdb to about 2020). Regarding the complete study: The collaborator samples originated in the United States, Italy and Spain and spanned the acute and convalescent phases of COVID-19. The material from the prospective study consisted of cDNA or gDNA derived from T cells, B-cell-depleted T cells, or PBMCs. Subjects who had been exposed to COVID-19, were actively infected with it, or had recovered from it provided the deeply sampled blood TCRbeta repertoires that made up the dataset. The repertoires were released in a freely available public database meant as a resource for research on the immune response to SARS-CoV-2. The samples were drawn from two sources: the first 160 participants of the ongoing ImmuneRACE study, and 1,000 to 1,500 subjects contributed by 6 global collaborators. Nearly every sample came with metadata listing a de-identified subject ID, COVID-19 status, age in years and sex. Where available, HLA class I and class II types were taken from metadata supplied by the sample provider and were not determined by assay-based typing. Broad study findings and their caveats: How much clinical and demographic metadata was included differed by source and by participant, and the metadata was provided uncurated.

Collaborating institutions collected whole blood in K2EDTA tubes following their own protocols. For TCRbeta analysis, collaborators shipped samples in one of three forms: frozen whole blood, isolated PBMCs, or DNA extracted from either of those sample types. This clone was detected only a few times. This receptor's antigen is unknown. No base-level quality is on record; no much larger clone is a single base apart. TCRbeta CDR3 regions were amplified from genomic DNA by means of the immunoSEQ Assay, a bias-controlled multiplex PCR. In the paper's pipeline: Within the assay, amplification of reference gene primers was used to estimate how many nucleated cells each sample contained. To quantify the absolute abundance of each unique TCRbeta CDR3 rearrangement, sequence reads were collapsed and filtered. For each sample, productive Simpson clonality was calculated by taking the square root of Simpson's diversity index across productive rearrangements. TCRdb obtained this table from immuneACCESS and retained in-frame rearrangements with V and J assigned. These tables miss some clones; where compared with another copy, unresolved V genes account for less than half of the shortfall, and the remainder is unexplained. V, J and clone size derive from that table, while D and trimming were established from the DNA sequence. The sample table holds 110,000 to 150,000 clones, of which 65% to 90% were seen once. The ten largest clones represent approximately 8% of the sample.

The CDR3 runs 14 amino acids, cysteine and phenylalanine included. The DNA shown is the 42-base CDR3, in frame from base 1. V and J are truncated by 5 bases and 0 bases respectively, leaving an intervening sequence of 11 bases. CDR1 MDHEN and CDR2 SYDVKM were looked up in the germline V gene. The material sequenced was peripheral blood. The chain links TRBV28 with TRBJ2-7, with the D gene too uncertain to name. The sequence was collected from a human donor in a cohort sampled during active COVID-19. The CDR3 sequence is CASSMRKSSYEQYF. Here is the DNA: TGTGCCAGCAGTATGCGAAAAAGCTCCTACGAGCAGTACTTC.